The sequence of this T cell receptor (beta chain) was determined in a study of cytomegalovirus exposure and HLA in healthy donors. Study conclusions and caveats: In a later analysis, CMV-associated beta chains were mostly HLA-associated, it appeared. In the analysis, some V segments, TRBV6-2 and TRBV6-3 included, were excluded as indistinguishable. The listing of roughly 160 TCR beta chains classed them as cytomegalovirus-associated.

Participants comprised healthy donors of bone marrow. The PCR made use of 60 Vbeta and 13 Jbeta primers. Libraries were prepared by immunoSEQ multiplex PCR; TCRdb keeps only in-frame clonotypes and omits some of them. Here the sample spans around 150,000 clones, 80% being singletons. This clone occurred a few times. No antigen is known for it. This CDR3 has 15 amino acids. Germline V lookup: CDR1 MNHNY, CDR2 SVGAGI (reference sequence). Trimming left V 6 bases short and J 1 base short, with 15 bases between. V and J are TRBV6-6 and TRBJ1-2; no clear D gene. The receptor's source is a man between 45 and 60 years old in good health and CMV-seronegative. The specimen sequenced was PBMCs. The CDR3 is CASRAPLDHNYGYTF. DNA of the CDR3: TGTGCCAGCAGAGCACCGTTAGATCATAACTATGGCTACACCTTC.